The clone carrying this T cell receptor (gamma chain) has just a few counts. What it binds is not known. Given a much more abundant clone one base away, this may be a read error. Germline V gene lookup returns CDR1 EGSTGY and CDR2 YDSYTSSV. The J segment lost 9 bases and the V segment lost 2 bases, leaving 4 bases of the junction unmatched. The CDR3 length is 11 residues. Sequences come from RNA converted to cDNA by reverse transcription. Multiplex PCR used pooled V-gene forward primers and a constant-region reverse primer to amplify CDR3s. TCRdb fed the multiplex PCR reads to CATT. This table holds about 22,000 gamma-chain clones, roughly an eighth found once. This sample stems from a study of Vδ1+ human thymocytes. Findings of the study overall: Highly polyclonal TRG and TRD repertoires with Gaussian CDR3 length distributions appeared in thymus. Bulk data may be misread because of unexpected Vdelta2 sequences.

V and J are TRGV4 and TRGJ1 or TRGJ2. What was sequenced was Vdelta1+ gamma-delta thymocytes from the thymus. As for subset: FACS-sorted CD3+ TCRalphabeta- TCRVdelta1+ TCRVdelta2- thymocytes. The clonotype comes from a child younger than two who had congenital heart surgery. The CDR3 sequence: CATWDDCKKLF. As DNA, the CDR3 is TGTGCCACCTGGGATGATTGTAAGAAACTCTTT.